The T cell receptor (beta chain) described here comes from a study of vaccination and CD4 T cells after COVID-19. Turning to the study itself: No peptide, an HIV-1 Nef pool, or a CEFX pool was what each control culture received. Whole-study findings and limits: Post-vaccination, and not before, a median roughly 86% of reactive clones appeared in convalescent patients.

Documented treatment: approximately nine-day PBMC culture with coronavirus spike peptide pools or control peptides (ViraFEST assay). About this clonotype itself: Its antigen is unknown.

Sequence data for DNA of cultured CD4+ T cells were generated by the Oncomine TCR Beta short-read assay. TCRdb itself ran the PCR reads through MiXCR, one entry per CDR3 protein. The repertoire holds about 11,000 distinct CDR3 sequences, 56% seen once, with about 20% in the top ten. Germline lookup yields CDR1 MNHEY and CDR2 SVGEGT. V was shortened by 1 base and J by 0 bases, with 7 bases between the two germline ends. The CDR3 has 16 residues. This chain uses TRBV6-2 or TRBV6-3 with TRBJ2-6, with D unresolved. Specimen: CD4+ T cells from blood, cultured in vitro. This TCR came from a human donor who had recovered from COVID-19. The CDR3 DNA is TGTGCCAGCAGTTACTGGGGTACCTCTGGGGCCAACGTCCTGACTTTC. Amino acids: CASSYWGTSGANVLTF.